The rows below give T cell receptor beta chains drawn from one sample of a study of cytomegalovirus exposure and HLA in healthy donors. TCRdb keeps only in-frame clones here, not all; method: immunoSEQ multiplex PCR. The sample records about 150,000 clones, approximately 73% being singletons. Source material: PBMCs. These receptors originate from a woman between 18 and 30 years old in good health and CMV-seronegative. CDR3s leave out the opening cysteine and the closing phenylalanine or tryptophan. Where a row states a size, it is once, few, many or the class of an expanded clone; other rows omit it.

ASSLDDSGRTGELF,NA,TRBV5-6
AGSVAMGSTEAF,NA,TRBV9
ASSITVAGELF,NA,TRBV19
ASSLRSGRIGEKLF,few,TRBV19
ASSEKAGASSYNEQF,NA,TRBV2
ASSYAGHDSPLH,NA,TRBV6-5
ASSPGGGKISPYVSGNTIY,NA,TRBV18
ASSTRTRNEQF,once,TRBV7-2
ASSPSGGVYNEQF,NA,TRBV7-8
ASRGGGATNEKLF,NA,TRBV7-9
ASSHPGLAGFTSYNEQF,NA,TRBV4-1
ASSPQGAIQPQH,NA,TRBV7-9
ASSFIDRGPGEAF,NA,TRBV5-4
SVEVRGGSDTQY,NA,TRBV29-1
ASSFDRRNTGELF,NA,TRBV13
ATTKPGQDYEQY,few,TRBV15
ASGQFTEAF,NA,TRBV28
ASMLTGWGTDTQY,NA,TRBV27
ASSPEGGLVRNEQF,few,TRBV7-9
ASSLDDTRAQY,NA,TRBV11-3
SVERGLAGGQETQY,few,TRBV29-1
ASSGSGGLKTQY,NA,TRBV9
ASSEDIGEF,NA,TRBV2
ASSYEVASNQPQH,once,TRBV6-5
ASGTEGNQPQH,NA,TRBV2
ASSLSGLAGSYNEQF,NA,TRBV7-8
ASSPDRGDTQY,NA,TRBV2
ASTLRGGFQETQY,NA,TRBV7-8
ASSSLAGGPSDTQY,NA,TRBV5-1
ASSIYSGNEQF,NA,TRBV19
SSSGDRDRVAGANVLT,few,TRBV7-9
ASSLVGGQTRDQPQH,few,TRBV5-8
ASSNRQGAVTEAF,NA,TRBV6-5
ASNKWTGTGQPQH,few,TRBV28
ASSLRQVNYGYT,NA,TRBV7-2
ASPGLAGVSVDEQF,NA,TRBV2
ASSHKKVRPGQEYYGYT,few,TRBV4-1
ASKQEGGNTGELF,NA,TRBV6-5
ASSFGQSYEQY,NA,TRBV11-3
ASSQDPRSGTGY,few,TRBV4-2
ASGREGREKLF,NA,TRBV25-1
ASSLWGQAGQPQH,NA,TRBV7-2
ASSSRLAGVTGELF,NA,TRBV11-3
ASIRTGWDQPQH,NA,TRBV21-1
ASSPFGGGYT,NA,TRBV7-2
AWSLTSGITNEQF,NA,TRBV30
ARSFSGGTGNTQY,few,TRBV5-3
ASSLAGKEKLF,NA,TRBV5-4
ASGLRESRAF,NA,TRBV28
ASSYVQGLGYNSPLH,NA,TRBV7-8
ASTLGTLRTEAF,NA,TRBV28
ASSEAGPEGTQY,NA,TRBV2
ASSPQLAGAPTETQY,NA,TRBV14
ASSDPVGGRNTGELF,NA,TRBV13
ATRDILNGEKLF,NA,TRBV10-2
ASRSTGSDTEAF,NA,TRBV7-9
ASSIRTEAF,few,TRBV21-1